Sequencing of this TCR beta chain was carried out in a study of OX40 agonist ivuxolimab in advanced cancers. Autoimmune disease history or systemic immunosuppression led to patient exclusion. Repertoires were generated with immunoSEQ multiplex PCR, while TCRdb's copy carries only in-frame clones and drops some. This sample has over 30,000 clones; over 90% occur once, and the top ten carry less than 5.5%. Germline CDR1 reads MNHNS; CDR2 reads SASEGT. Deletions cut 5 bases from V and 9 bases from J, with 11 bases between. The CDR3 spans 13 residues. The sequenced sample was CD4+ or CD8+ T cells sorted from blood, obtained in a trial of the OX40 agonist ivuxolimab. The chain links TRBV6-1 to TRBJ1-6; D not resolved. The sequence derives from an adult with an advanced solid tumor such as melanoma, head and neck, liver or kidney cancer. CDR3 bases: TGTGCCAGCAGTCCCCGGTTTAGTTCACCCCTCCACTTT. It is translated as CASSPRFSSPLHF.